Given below is one T cell receptor beta chain in context. The source of the sample is a study of cytomegalovirus exposure and HLA in healthy donors. The PCR made use of 60 Vbeta and 13 Jbeta primers. Sequencing was performed with immunoSEQ multiplex PCR; in TCRdb, only in-frame clones are kept and a portion is missing. Among over 150,000 clones listed, more than 60% were seen once. Germline V lookup: CDR1 SNHLY, CDR2 FYNNEI. The CDR3 extends over 13 amino acids. Trimming shortened V by 3 bases and J by 3 bases, and 7 bases separated the two germline ends. The sequenced sample consisted of PBMCs. This sequence was found in a male donor in good health and CMV-seronegative. The V gene is TRBV2, the J gene TRBJ2-3; possibly TRBD2 for D (5 bases). The CDR3 DNA reads TGTGCCAGCAGTGAGACGGGGACAGATACGCAGTATTTT. It encodes CASSETGTDTQYF.